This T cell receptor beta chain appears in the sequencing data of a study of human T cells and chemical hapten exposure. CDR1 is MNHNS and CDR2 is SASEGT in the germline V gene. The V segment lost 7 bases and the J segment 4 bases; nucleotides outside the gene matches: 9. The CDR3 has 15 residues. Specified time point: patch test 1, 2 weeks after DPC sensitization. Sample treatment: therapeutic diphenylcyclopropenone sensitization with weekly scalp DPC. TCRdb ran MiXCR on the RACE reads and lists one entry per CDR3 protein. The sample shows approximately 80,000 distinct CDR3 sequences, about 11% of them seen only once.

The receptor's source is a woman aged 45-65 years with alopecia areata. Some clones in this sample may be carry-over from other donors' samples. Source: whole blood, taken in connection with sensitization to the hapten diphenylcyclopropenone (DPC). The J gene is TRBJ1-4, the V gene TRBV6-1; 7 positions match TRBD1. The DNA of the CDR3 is TGTGCCAGCACATCAGGACAGGACATTAATGAAAAACTGTTTTTT. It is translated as CASTSGQDINEKLFF.